This entry describes one T cell receptor (beta chain). Its antigen remains unidentified. No base qualities exist here, and no much larger clone lies one base off it. Ophthalmopathy patients had moderately to severely active disease, Clinical Activity Score of at least 3, NOSPECS grade of at least 4, and duration under 3 months. Any patient with an uncontrolled infection, another autoimmune disease, pregnancy or lactation was excluded. Diagnoses relied on clinical symptoms, serum thyroxine and TRAb, thyroid ultrasound and orbital computed tomography. PBMCs were separated from roughly 9.6 ml of fresh peripheral blood using Ficoll-Paque density gradient centrifugation. Total RNA was extracted with Trizol reagent, and quality was checked on an Agilent 2100 Bioanalyzer. Trimming removed 2 bases from V and 2 bases from J, leaving 13 bases between the germline ends. The germline V gene (reference sequence) gives CDR1 as SEHNR and CDR2 as FQNEAQ. The CDR3 contains 15 residues, cysteine and phenylalanine counted. The read is trimmed to its CDR3 DNA, 45 bases read in frame from base 1.

TCR beta CDR3 regions were amplified from RNA transcripts. A first-round RT-PCR of the TCR CDR3 used the HTBI primer set with the Qiagen OneStep RT-PCR kit. Libraries were constructed in a second round of multiplex PCR, after which size selection and purification were carried out. Paired-end sequencing of the libraries was performed with 100 bp reads on an Illumina HiSeq2000. Per the original workflow: Raw data were processed with SOAPnuke, discarding reads with adapters, uncalled bases, mean Phred below 15, or no exact constant-primer or identifier match. High-quality paired reads were merged with COPE v1.2.5, and unique nucleotide sequences were defined as clonotypes. MiTCR v1.1 was used to align clonotypes to the IMGT TRBV, TRBD and TRBJ reference segments. Analysis was restricted to V-J combinations with a frequency above 0.0001, which covered 98% to 99.2% of repertoires. The TCS score was defined as F50 (clonal expansion) divided by E x V (chaos), with BLOSUM62-based TCRdist calculated between CDR3 peptides within each V-J. Welch's t-statistics and random forest reduced 514 V-J features to 10 to 15, which were used in a naive Bayes classifier (R e1071). TCRdb's own reprocessing of the public reads used fastp at Q25 and MiXCR and kept productive beta chains. Rows with a matching CDR3 protein are joined into one entry that keeps the most common DNA and genes. These V and J calls rely on TCRdb rather than the paper's analysis. The sample table shows a few hundred thousand distinct CDR3 sequences, and 15% to 20% are seen once. About 31% of the sample rests with the top ten.

This specimen belongs to a study of T cells in Graves' hyperthyroidism and ophthalmopathy (dated by TCRdb to between 2018 and 2020). Regarding the research as a whole: Peripheral blood samples were taken at the time of initial diagnosis, prior to any treatment. To identify distinguishing TCR V-J signatures, a discovery cohort of about 100 patients was used, comprising 43 with Graves' ophthalmopathy and some 57 with stable Graves' hyperthyroidism. Prospective prediction of ophthalmopathy was tested in an independent validation cohort of under 20 hyperthyroidism patients and some 17 patients who later progressed to ophthalmopathy. The 85 to 100 discovery patients were divided at random into training and test sets in a 7:3 ratio. Thyroid tissue and blood T-cell repertoires from six or seven Graves' hyperthyroidism patients were also compared in the study. After blood sampling, hyperthyroidism patients were treated with methimazole at a starting dose of 30 mg daily, and ophthalmopathy patients were treated with high-dose intravenous methylprednisolone. TCR Vbeta CDR3 sequencing of 120 to 150 peripheral blood samples (roughly 43 ophthalmopathy, under 80 hyperthyroidism and around 17 progressor patients) is reported in the paper. Findings and caveats that apply to the study as a whole: A model built on a 13 V-J signature distinguished ophthalmopathy from stable hyperthyroidism, reaching around 88% sensitivity and 81.08% specificity in cross-validation and 80%/75% in testing. Sample size was not statistically predetermined, and blinding of investigators to group allocation was not performed. In validation, progression to ophthalmopathy was predicted by the model with about 70% sensitivity and nearly 75% specificity, a median of about 6.8 months before onset. Most expanded thyroid clonotypes (frequency above 0.001) were also detected in blood, a finding suggesting that blood repertoires may reflect thyroid immune responses.

This sequence uses TRBV7-9 and TRBJ2-7, with a tentative D gene TRBD2 over 6 matching bases. Sequencing input: blood. The receptor was isolated from a woman aged 25-40 years with Graves' ophthalmopathy. CDR3 reads: CASSLIAERAYEQYF. The DNA reads TGTGCCAGCAGCTTAATTGCGGAGCGGGCCTACGAGCAGTACTTC.